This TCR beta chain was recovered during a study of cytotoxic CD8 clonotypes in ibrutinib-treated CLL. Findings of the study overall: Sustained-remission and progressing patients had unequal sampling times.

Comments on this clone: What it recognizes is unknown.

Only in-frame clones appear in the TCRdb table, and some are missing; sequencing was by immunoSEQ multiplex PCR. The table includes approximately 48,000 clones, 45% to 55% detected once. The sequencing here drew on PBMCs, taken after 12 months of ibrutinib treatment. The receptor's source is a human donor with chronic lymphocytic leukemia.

CDR3 in amino acids: CASSSYRGEQFF. Written as DNA, the CDR3 is TGCGCCAGCAGCTCCTACAGGGGTGAGCAGTTCTTC. The J gene is TRBJ2-1, the V gene TRBV5-1, with TRBD1 identical over 7 bases. V lost 3 bases to trimming and J lost 9 bases; unmatched junction nucleotides: 3. The CDR3 is 12 residues long. In germline, CDR1 is SGHRS, CDR2 YFSETQ. Complete variable domain (other parts from reference TRBV5-1 and TRBJ2-1): KAGVTQTPRYLIKTRGQQVTLSCSPISGHRSVSWYQQTPGQGLQFLFEYFSETQRNKGNFPGRFSGRQFSNSRSEMNVSTLELGDSALYLCASSSYRGEQFFGPGTRLTVL.